The 22 T cell receptor beta chains below were found in one sample sequenced in a study of T cells in Graves' hyperthyroidism and ophthalmopathy. RNA transcripts gave rise to amplified TCR beta CDR3 regions. TCR CDR3 underwent first-round RT-PCR with the HTBI primer set. Each CDR3 protein gets one entry after TCRdb re-called the multiplex PCR reads with MiXCR. The top ten clones hold under 8% of a sample with hundreds of thousands of distinct CDR3 sequences, about 45% of them seen once. The sample was peripheral blood or thyroid tissue (not recorded which). All receptors derive from an adult man with Graves' disease, either hyperthyroidism or ophthalmopathy (not recorded which).

A word on this clonotype: This sequence may be a read error, since a much larger clone differs from it by one base. J is TRBJ1-1 and V is TRBV5-1, with 9 bases identical to TRBD1. Germline lookup yields CDR1 SGHRS and CDR2 YFSETQ. The CDR3 is made up of 13 amino acids. The CDR3 loop reads CASSTGTGTEAFF. The CDR3 DNA reads TGTGCCAGCAGCACCGGGACAGGGACTGAAGCTTTCTTT.

V gene TRBV20-1 combines with J gene TRBJ1-6; 8 nucleotides align to TRBD1. The CDR3 spans 14 residues. Unmatched junction bases numbered 7, after V lost 5 bases and J lost 7 bases. CDR1 and CDR2 from the germline V gene are DFQATT and SNEGSKA (reference sequence). The CDR3 reads CSALTGAWNSPLHF. DNA of the CDR3: TGCAGTGCTTTGACAGGGGCCTGGAATTCACCCCTCCACTTT.

This clonotype came up a few times. The rearrangement joins TRBV7-9 to TRBJ1-2; D is possibly TRBD1 (6 bases). In germline, CDR1 is SEHNR, CDR2 FQNEAQ (reference sequence). The CDR3 totals 13 residues. V was shortened by 6 bases and J by 3 bases, with 11 bases between the two germline ends. In DNA form, the CDR3 reads TGTGCCAGCAGTCGGAGGGGGGACTATGGCTACACCTTC. Protein sequence: CASSRRGDYGYTF.

This clonotype has just a few counts. This chain uses TRBV2 with TRBJ2-7; D uncertain. The CDR3 extends over 14 amino acids. Germline values: CDR1 SNHLY, CDR2 FYNNEI. Trimming cost V 5 bases and J 1 base, with 12 bases left between them. CDR3 bases: TGTGCCAGCAGTTTGAGGACCGAGTCCTACGAGCAGTACTTC. Translating it yields CASSLRTESYEQYF.

The V and J genes are TRBV12-3 or TRBV12-4 and TRBJ1-1, with D possibly TRBD1 on 6 matching bases. Trimming stripped 6 bases from V and 1 base from J, with 9 bases between. The CDR3 consists of 13 residues. Here the CDR3 DNA reads TGTGCCAGCAGGATGACAGGGAACACTGAAGCTTTCTTT. Residues: CASRMTGNTEAFF.

Note on this clonotype: A read error may produce the germline difference seen at one junction end. The J gene is TRBJ1-6, the V gene TRBV4-1; D is perhaps TRBD1 (6 bases). This CDR3 is built from 16 residues. Per the germline V gene, CDR1 is MGHRA and CDR2 is YSYEKL. CDR3 in DNA: TGTGCCAGCAGCCAAGCAGGGGTCGGGGAAAATTCACCCCTCCACTTT. Amino acids: CASSQAGVGENSPLHF.

The chain combines TRBV6-5 with TRBJ2-6; D tentatively fits TRBD1 or TRBD2 (5 bases each). Germline V gene sequence: CDR1 MNHEY, CDR2 SVGAGI. The CDR3 extends over 18 amino acids. Between the trimmed V and J ends, which lost 5 bases and 5 bases, there was a span of 22 bases. CDR3: CASSGDPTKHLWANVLTF. Here the CDR3 DNA reads TGTGCCAGCAGTGGGGACCCGACGAAGCACCTCTGGGCCAACGTCCTGACTTTC.

The chain links TRBV7-9 to TRBJ1-3; 7 bases are a match to TRBD1. The ends lost 4 bases at V and 0 bases at J; junction bases unmatched: 6. The germline CDR1 and CDR2 sequences are SEHNR and FQNEAQ (reference sequence). There are 16 residues in the CDR3. The CDR3 DNA sequence: TGTGCCAGCAGCTCCCCCGGGACAGTCTCTGGAAACACCATATATTTT. This sequence encodes CASSSPGTVSGNTIYF.

This clonotype was seen a few times. J is TRBJ1-3 and V is TRBV6-5; 8 nucleotides agree with TRBD1. The CDR3 contains 14 residues. Germline V lookup: CDR1 MNHEY, CDR2 SVGAGI. V dropped 6 bases and J dropped 5; count of bases not matched to a gene: 6. DNA of the CDR3: TGTGCCAGCAGAAAGGGACAGGCAAGAAACACCATATATTTT. Translation gives CASRKGQARNTIYF.

Notes on this clonotype: This may arise from a read error, as a much more abundant clone is one base away. This chain links TRBV7-9 with TRBJ1-6; D is ambiguous. The CDR3 totals 16 residues. CDR1 and CDR2 from the germline V gene are SEHNR and FQNEAQ (reference sequence). The CDR3 loop is CASSVARNVDGSPLHF. DNA of the CDR3: TGTGCCAGCAGCGTAGCGCGAAATGTGGACGGGTCACCCCTCCACTTT.

A word on this clonotype: The DNA is omitted, as the CDR3 cannot be located on it reliably, and the CDR3 follows TCRdb's listing. V and J are TRBV5-1 and TRBJ2-2. With termini counted, the CDR3 has 12 amino acids. From germline, CDR1 is SGHRS and CDR2 YFSETQ. Here the CDR3 reads CASSTGPGSCFF.

The rearrangement uses TRBV10-2 and TRBJ1-2, with 7 positions matching TRBD1. The CDR3 runs 13 residues. Trimming at V came to 3 bases and at J to 4 bases, leaving 2 bases not matched to a gene. In germline, CDR1 is WSHSY, CDR2 SAAADI. The DNA for the CDR3 is TGCGCCAGCAGTGATTCAGGGGGCTATGGCTACACCTTC. Translated, it gives CASSDSGGYGYTF.

V is TRBV9 and J is TRBJ1-5, with unresolved D. V dropped 2 bases and J dropped 14 bases, with 14 bases sitting between them. The CDR3 is made up of 12 amino acids. Germline values: CDR1 SGDLS, CDR2 YYNGEE. The CDR3: CASSVDWVGEHF. In nucleotides, the CDR3 is TGTGCCAGCAGCGTGGACTGGGTCGGTGAGCATTTT.

This clonotype appeared a few times. The chain recombines TRBV6-5 with TRBJ1-4; D is perhaps TRBD1 (5 bases). Germline values: CDR1 MNHEY, CDR2 SVGAGI. Between the trimmed V and J ends, which lost 2 bases and 8 bases, there was a span of 9 bases. The CDR3 has 13 residues. CDR3 nucleotides: TGTGCCAGCAGTTACAGAAGGGGAGAAAAACTGTTTTTT. It translates to CASSYRRGEKLFF.

V gene TRBV7-2 combines with J gene TRBJ1-2; the match to TRBD1 covers 7 bases. The CDR3 runs 13 residues. The germline V gene encodes CDR1 SGHTA and CDR2 FQGNSA. V shed 6 bases, J shed 8 bases, and the junction held 9 bases outside the gene matches. The CDR3, as DNA: TGTGCCAGCAGTTCCCCGGACAGGAGAGGCTACACCTTC. Amino acid sequence: CASSSPDRRGYTF.

This clonotype was seen at least ten times. V and J are TRBV9 and TRBJ1-1, with a weak D call TRBD1 (6 bases). The CDR3 sequence is 13 residues long. The V gene lost 2 bases and the J gene lost 6 bases, with 11 bases spanning the gap. In germline, CDR1 is SGDLS, CDR2 YYNGEE. The CDR3 reads CASSVRGEPEAFF. The DNA of the CDR3 is TGTGCCAGCAGCGTCAGGGGTGAACCTGAAGCTTTCTTT.

The DNA of the CDR3 is TGCGCCAGCAGCTTGGGTTCAGCCTCCAGGGGCGAGCAGTACTTC. It specifies CASSLGSASRGEQYF. The rearrangement uses TRBV5-1 and TRBJ2-7; tentative D call: TRBD1 (6 bases). The length of the CDR3 is 15 residues. V lost 0 bases and J 6 bases, leaving 16 bases between the germline ends. Germline values: CDR1 SGHRS, CDR2 YFSETQ.

This clonotype appeared a few times. The rearrangement joins TRBV25-1 to TRBJ1-4, with D tentatively TRBD1 (5 bases). Germline values: CDR1 MGHDK, CDR2 SYGVNS. The germline V and J ends were trimmed by 1 base and 7 bases, with 13 bases remaining between them. This CDR3 is built from 15 residues. The CDR3 protein is CASSEWGDNTEKLFF. The CDR3 coding sequence is TGTGCCAGCAGTGAATGGGGCGATAACACTGAAAAACTGTTTTTT.

This chain uses TRBV5-1 with TRBJ1-1; D might be TRBD1 (5 bases). Trimming cost V 4 bases and J 8 bases, with 21 bases left between them. Germline V gene sequence: CDR1 SGHRS, CDR2 YFSETQ. There are 15 residues in the CDR3. CDR3 protein: CASSPRTFDSREAFF. In nucleotides, the CDR3 is TGCGCCAGCAGCCCTCGGACGTTTGACAGCAGAGAAGCTTTCTTT.

CDR3 sequence: CAINTQVSDTQYF. The DNA of the CDR3 is TGTGCCATCAACACCCAGGTCTCAGATACGCAGTATTTT. The V call is TRBV10-3, the J call TRBJ2-3, with unresolved D. This CDR3 has 13 amino acids. The germline V and J ends were trimmed by 7 bases and 4 bases, with 12 bases remaining between them. Germline loops: CDR1 ENHRY, CDR2 SYGVKD.

This clonotype has a handful of counts. V usage is TRBV12-3 or TRBV12-4 and J usage is TRBJ1-3, with D unclear. V was pared by 6 bases and J by 1 base, with 16 bases between. The CDR3 is made up of 16 amino acids. This CDR3 is CASSPMTAGSGNTIYF. In nucleotides, the CDR3 is TGTGCCAGCAGCCCAATGACCGCGGGTTCTGGAAACACCATATATTTT.

The rearrangement joins TRBV14 to TRBJ2-5; 11 bases align to TRBD2. This CDR3 has 17 residues. The junction had 11 bases not matched to a gene; V was cut back by 3 bases and J by 5 bases. The germline CDR1 and CDR2 sequences are SGHDN and FVKESK. The CDR3 here is CASSQSSSGRLYETQYF. CDR3 coding DNA: TGTGCCAGCAGCCAGTCGTCTAGCGGGAGGCTATACGAGACCCAGTACTTC.